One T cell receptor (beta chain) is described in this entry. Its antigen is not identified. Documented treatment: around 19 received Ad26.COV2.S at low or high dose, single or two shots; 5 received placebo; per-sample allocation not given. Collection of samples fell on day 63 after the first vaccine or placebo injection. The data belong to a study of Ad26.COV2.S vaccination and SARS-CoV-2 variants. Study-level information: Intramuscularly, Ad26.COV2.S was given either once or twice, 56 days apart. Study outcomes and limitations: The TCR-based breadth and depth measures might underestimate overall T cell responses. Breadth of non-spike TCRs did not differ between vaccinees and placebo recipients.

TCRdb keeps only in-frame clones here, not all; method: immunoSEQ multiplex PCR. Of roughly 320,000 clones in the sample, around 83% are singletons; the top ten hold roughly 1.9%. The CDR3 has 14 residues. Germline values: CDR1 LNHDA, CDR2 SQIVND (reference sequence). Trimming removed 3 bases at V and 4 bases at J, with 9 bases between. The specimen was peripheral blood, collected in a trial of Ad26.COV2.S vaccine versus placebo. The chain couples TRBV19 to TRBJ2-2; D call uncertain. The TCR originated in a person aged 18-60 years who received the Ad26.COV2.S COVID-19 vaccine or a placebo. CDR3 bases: TGTGCCAGTAGTATCGCGCAGATCACCGGGGAGCTGTTTTTT. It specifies CASSIAQITGELFF.